The 7 T cell receptor beta chains listed next were all sequenced from one sample in a study of shared clonotypes between healthy human individuals. TCRdb's table, derived via immunoSEQ multiplex PCR, lists solely in-frame clones and lacks some. Of roughly 2.5 million clones in the sample, roughly 92% were seen once. The specimen sequenced was naive CD4+ T cells sorted from blood. As to subset: CD45RA+ positively selected. These receptors came from a man aged 18 to 29 in good health.

V and J are TRBV6-1 and TRBJ2-2, with D perhaps TRBD2 (5 bases). The CDR3 is 13 residues long. The V end lost 2 bases, the J end lost 8 bases, and 9 bases lay between the germline ends. Germline V CDR1 and CDR2: MNHNS, SASEGT. CDR3 sequence reads: CASSERRTGELFF. CDR3 coding DNA: TGTGCCAGCAGTGAACGGCGGACTGGGGAGCTGTTTTTT.

This clone was picked up a small number of times. The rearrangement joins TRBV7-9 to TRBJ1-6; 9 bases fit TRBD1. Germline loops: CDR1 SEHNR, CDR2 FQNEAQ (reference sequence). After removal of 4 bases from V and 9 bases from J, the junction contained 13 bases not matched to a gene. The CDR3 spans 17 residues. The CDR3 bases are TGTGCCAGCAGCTCCTTATTGAACCGGGACAGGGCTTCACCCCTCCACTTT. Translating it yields CASSSLLNRDRASPLHF. The full variable domain, completed using reference TRBV7-9 and TRBJ1-6, is DTGVSQNPRHKITKRGQNVTFRCDPISEHNRLYWYRQTLGQGPEFLTYFQNEAQLEKSRLLSDRFSAERPKGSFSTLEIQRTEQGDSAMYLCASSSLLNRDRASPLHFGNGTRLTVT.

The J gene is TRBJ2-5, the V gene TRBV6-6; 12 bases are shared with TRBD2. The CDR3 extends over 16 amino acids. Looked up from germline, CDR1 is MNHNY and CDR2 is SVGAGI (reference sequence). V was clipped by 2 bases and J by 7 bases; unmatched bases: 8. The CDR3 reads CASSYRASGGDLTQYF. DNA for the CDR3: TGTGCCAGCAGTTACAGGGCTAGCGGGGGGGATCTGACCCAGTACTTC.

This clone has a handful of counts. Other nucleotide sequences from this sample produce the same CDR3. This rearrangement joins TRBV18 to TRBJ2-5, with D perhaps TRBD1 or TRBD2 (5 bases each). Deletions cut 3 bases from V and 0 bases from J, with 5 bases between. CDR1 is KGHSH and CDR2 is LQKENI in the germline V gene. This CDR3 is built from 13 residues. The CDR3, as DNA: TGTGCCAGCTCACCGGGACACCAAGAGACCCAGTACTTC. Translation gives CASSPGHQETQYF.

This chain uses TRBV5-1 with TRBJ1-1, with 9 nucleotides matching TRBD1. The CDR3 has 16 amino acids. The germline V gene encodes CDR1 SGHRS and CDR2 YFSETQ. The V and J ends lost 6 bases and 0 bases, in that order; junction bases with no gene match: 9. The CDR3 region is CASKTQGAFMNTEAFF. CDR3 sequence (DNA): TGCGCCAGCAAAACACAGGGGGCTTTCATGAACACTGAAGCTTTCTTT.

The chain is built from TRBV2 and TRBJ1-1; D is unclear. The CDR3 contains 13 residues. The germline CDR1 and CDR2 sequences are SNHLY and FYNNEI. Trimming shortened V by 4 bases and J by 2 bases, and 8 bases separated the two germline ends. The chain's CDR3 is CASSGAGNTEAFF. CDR3 in DNA: TGTGCCAGCAGTGGGGCGGGAAACACTGAAGCTTTCTTT.

This rearrangement joins TRBV2 to TRBJ2-3, with D maybe TRBD2 (6 bases). This CDR3 is 12 amino acids long. Between the trimmed V and J ends, which lost 5 bases and 4 bases, there was a span of 7 bases. CDR1 SNHLY and CDR2 FYNNEI come from the germline V gene. DNA of the CDR3: TGTGCCAGCAGTTGGGGGGCAGATACGCAGTATTTT. It is translated as CASSWGADTQYF.